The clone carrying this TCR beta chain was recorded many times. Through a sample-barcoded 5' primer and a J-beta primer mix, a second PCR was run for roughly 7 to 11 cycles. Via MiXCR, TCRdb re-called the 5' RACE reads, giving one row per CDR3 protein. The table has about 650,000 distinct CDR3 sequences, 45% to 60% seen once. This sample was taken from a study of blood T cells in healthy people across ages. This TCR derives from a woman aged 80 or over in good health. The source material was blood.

The CDR3 DNA reads as TGTGCCAGCAGTTACTCCCGGGTCAGGGCAGATACGCAGTATTTT. This encodes CASSYSRVRADTQYF. This chain connects TRBV6-5 to TRBJ2-3; possible D gene TRBD1, 5 bases. There are 15 residues in the CDR3. V was pared by 0 bases and J by 4 bases, with 11 bases between. The germline V gene encodes CDR1 MNHEY and CDR2 SVGAGI.